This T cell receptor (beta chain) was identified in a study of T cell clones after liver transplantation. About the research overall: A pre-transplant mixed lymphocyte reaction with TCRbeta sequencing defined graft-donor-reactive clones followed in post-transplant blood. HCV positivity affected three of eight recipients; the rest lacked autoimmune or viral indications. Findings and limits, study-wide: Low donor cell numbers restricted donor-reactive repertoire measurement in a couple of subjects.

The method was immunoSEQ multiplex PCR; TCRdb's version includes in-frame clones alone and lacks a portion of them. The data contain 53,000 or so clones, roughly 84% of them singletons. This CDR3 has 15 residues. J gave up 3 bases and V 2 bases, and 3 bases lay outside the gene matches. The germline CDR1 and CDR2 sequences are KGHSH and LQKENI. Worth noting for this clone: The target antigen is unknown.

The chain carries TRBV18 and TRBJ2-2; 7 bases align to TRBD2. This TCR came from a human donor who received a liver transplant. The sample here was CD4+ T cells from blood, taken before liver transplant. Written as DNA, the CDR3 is TGTGCCAGCTCACCAAACGCGGGAGACACCGGGGAGCTGTTTTTT. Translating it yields CASSPNAGDTGELFF.